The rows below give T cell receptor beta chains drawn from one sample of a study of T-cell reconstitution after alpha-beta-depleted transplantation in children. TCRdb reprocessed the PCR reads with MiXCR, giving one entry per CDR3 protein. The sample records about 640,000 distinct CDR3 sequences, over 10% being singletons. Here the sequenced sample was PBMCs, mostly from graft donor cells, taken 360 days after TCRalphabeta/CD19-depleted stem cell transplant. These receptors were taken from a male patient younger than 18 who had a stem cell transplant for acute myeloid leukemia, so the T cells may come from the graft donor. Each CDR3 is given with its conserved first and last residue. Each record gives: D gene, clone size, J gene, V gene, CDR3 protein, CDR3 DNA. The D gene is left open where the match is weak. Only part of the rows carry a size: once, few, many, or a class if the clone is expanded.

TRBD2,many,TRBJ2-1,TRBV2,CASSEISGSSYNEQFF,TGTGCCAGCAGTGAAATTAGCGGGAGCTCCTACAATGAGCAGTTCTTC
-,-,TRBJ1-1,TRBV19,CASSIGGGTPPLGEAFF,TGTGCCAGTAGTATAGGGGGGGGGACACCCCCTTTAGGTGAAGCTTTCTTT
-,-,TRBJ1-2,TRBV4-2,CASSQEIEDYGYTF,TGTGCCAGCAGCCAAGAAATTGAAGACTATGGCTACACCTTC
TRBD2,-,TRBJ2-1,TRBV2,CASSASLAVNEQFF,TGTGCCAGCAGCGCCTCGCTAGCGGTCAATGAGCAGTTCTTC
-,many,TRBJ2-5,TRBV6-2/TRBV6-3,CASRRSEPGETQYF,TGTGCCAGCAGACGGTCGGAACCCGGGGAGACCCAGTACTTC
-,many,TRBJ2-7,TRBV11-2,CASSLEFGDYEQYF,TGTGCCAGCAGCTTAGAGTTCGGGGACTACGAGCAGTACTTC
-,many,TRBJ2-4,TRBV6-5,CASSYSHRGAKNIQYF,TGTGCCAGCAGTTACTCCCATCGGGGGGCGAAGAACATTCAGTACTTC
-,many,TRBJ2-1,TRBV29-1,CSVDPPRQFF,TGCAGCGTTGATCCCCCTCGGCAGTTCTTC
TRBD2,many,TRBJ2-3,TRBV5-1,CASSLAGGSKTDTQYF,TGCGCCAGCAGCTTGGCCGGCGGGAGTAAAACAGATACGCAGTATTTT
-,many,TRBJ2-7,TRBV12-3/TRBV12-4,CASSKSGTLLMDEQYF,TGTGCCAGCAGCAAATCCGGGACCCTTCTAATGGACGAGCAGTACTTC
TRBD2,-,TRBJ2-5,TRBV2,CASSETAGPLQETQYF,TGTGCCAGCAGTGAAACAGCGGGGCCTCTCCAAGAGACCCAGTACTTC
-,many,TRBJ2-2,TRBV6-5,CASSYTGLNTGELFF,TGTGCCAGCAGTTACACGGGGTTGAACACCGGGGAGCTGTTTTTT
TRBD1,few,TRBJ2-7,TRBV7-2,CASSSGQGVSYEQYF,TGTGCCAGCAGCTCGGGACAGGGGGTATCCTACGAGCAGTACTTC
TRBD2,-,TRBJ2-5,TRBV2,CASSARASGIQETQYF,TGTGCCAGCAGTGCTCGTGCTAGCGGGATTCAAGAGACCCAGTACTTC
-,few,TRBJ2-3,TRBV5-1,CASSWQELDTDTQYF,TGCGCCAGCAGCTGGCAGGAGTTAGACACAGATACGCAGTATTTT
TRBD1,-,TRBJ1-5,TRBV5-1,CASSSGTGVDQPQHF,TGCGCCAGCAGCTCCGGGACAGGGGTGGATCAGCCCCAGCATTTT
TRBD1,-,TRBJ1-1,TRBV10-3,CAISDTGTGNTEAFF,TGTGCCATCAGCGATACCGGGACAGGGAACACTGAAGCTTTCTTT
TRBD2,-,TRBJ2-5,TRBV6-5,CASSYLLGGTRGETQYF,TGTGCCAGCAGTTACCTACTTGGGGGGACTAGAGGAGAGACCCAGTACTTC
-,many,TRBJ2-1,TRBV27,CASSLTDLSYNEQFF,TGTGCCAGCAGTTTAACCGATCTCTCCTACAATGAGCAGTTCTTC
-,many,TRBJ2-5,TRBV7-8,CASGGRVEETQYF,TGTGCCTCTGGAGGGAGAGTGGAGGAGACCCAGTACTTC
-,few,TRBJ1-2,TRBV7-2,CASSLQVETTNYGYTF,TGTGCCAGCAGTCTCCAGGTGGAAACCACTAACTATGGCTACACCTTC
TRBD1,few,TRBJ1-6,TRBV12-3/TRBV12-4,CASSLTGGNSPLHF,TGTGCCAGCAGTTTAACAGGGGGCAATTCACCCCTCCACTTT
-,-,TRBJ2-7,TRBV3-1,CASSHTGGAAGVFYEQYF,TGTGCCAGCAGCCACACAGGGGGCGCAGCGGGAGTTTTCTACGAGCAGTACTTC
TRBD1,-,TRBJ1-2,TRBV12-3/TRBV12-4,CASSSGGSGDGYTF,TGTGCCAGCAGTTCAGGGGGCTCGGGGGATGGCTACACCTTC
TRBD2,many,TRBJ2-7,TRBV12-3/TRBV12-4,CASSSPPGGAHEQYF,TGTGCCAGCAGTTCCCCCCCGGGGGGGGCCCACGAGCAGTACTTC
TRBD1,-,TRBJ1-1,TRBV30,CAWGQGVTEAFF,TGTGCCTGGGGACAGGGGGTCACTGAAGCTTTCTTT
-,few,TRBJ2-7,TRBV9,CASSVDWATYEQYF,TGTGCCAGCAGCGTAGATTGGGCGACCTACGAGCAGTACTTC
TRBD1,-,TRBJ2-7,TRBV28,CASSSRTGGGTGEQYF,TGTGCCAGCAGTTCCCGGACAGGGGGGGGGACGGGCGAGCAGTACTTC
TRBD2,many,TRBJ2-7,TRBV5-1,CASSLTSGSFHEQYF,TGCGCCAGCAGCTTAACTAGCGGGAGTTTCCACGAGCAGTACTTC
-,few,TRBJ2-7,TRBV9,CASSAPQGEQYF,TGTGCCAGCAGCGCCCCCCAGGGCGAGCAGTACTTC
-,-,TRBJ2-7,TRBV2,CASTSPPATYEQYF,TGTGCCAGCACCTCGCCCCCGGCGACCTACGAGCAGTACTTC
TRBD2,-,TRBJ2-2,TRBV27,CASNTGLAGFAGELFF,TGTGCCAGCAACACGGGACTAGCGGGATTTGCCGGGGAGCTGTTTTTT
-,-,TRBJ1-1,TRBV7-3,CASSPVQRTEAFF,TGTGCCAGCAGCCCGGTACAGAGGACTGAAGCTTTCTTT
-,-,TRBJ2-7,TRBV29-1,CSARHPNSYEQYF,TGCAGCGCCCGACATCCTAACTCCTACGAGCAGTACTTC
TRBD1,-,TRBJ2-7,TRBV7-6,CASSLAVGTGGVWAYEQYF,TGTGCCAGCAGCTTAGCGGTCGGGACAGGGGGCGTATGGGCCTACGAGCAGTACTTC
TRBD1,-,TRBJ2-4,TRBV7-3,CASSSATGNIQYF,TGTGCCAGCAGCTCCGCGACAGGGAACATTCAGTACTTC
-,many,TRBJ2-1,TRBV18,CASSPRRAPYNEQFF,TGTGCCAGCTCACCAAGGAGGGCCCCCTACAATGAGCAGTTCTTC
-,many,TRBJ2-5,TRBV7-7,CASSGGTAQETQYF,TGTGCTAGCAGCGGAGGGACCGCCCAAGAGACCCAGTACTTC
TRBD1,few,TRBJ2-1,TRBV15,CATVRDRGRNEQFF,TGTGCCACTGTCCGGGACAGGGGGCGCAATGAGCAGTTCTTC
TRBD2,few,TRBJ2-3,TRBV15,CATSVTSGLTDTQYF,TGTGCCACCAGCGTGACTAGCGGGCTCACAGATACGCAGTATTTT
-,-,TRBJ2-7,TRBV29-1,CSVEGKGSYEQYF,TGCAGCGTTGAAGGCAAAGGTAGTTACGAGCAGTACTTC
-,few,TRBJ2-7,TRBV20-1,CSASGLIYEQYF,TGCAGTGCTAGTGGACTAATCTACGAGCAGTACTTC
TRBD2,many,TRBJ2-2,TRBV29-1,CSVHSGKGTGELFF,TGCAGCGTTCATAGCGGGAAGGGCACCGGGGAGCTGTTTTTT
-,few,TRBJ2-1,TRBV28,CASSLETGPYPSNEQFF,TGTGCCAGCAGTTTGGAAACCGGGCCTTATCCTAGCAATGAGCAGTTCTTC
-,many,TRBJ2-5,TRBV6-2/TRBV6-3,CASSYLPILVTSWSGQYF,TGTGCCAGCAGTTATCTCCCCATACTAGTGACATCCTGGAGTGGCCAGTACTTC
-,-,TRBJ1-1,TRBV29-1,CSVIPGWTEAFF,TGCAGCGTTATTCCCGGATGGACTGAAGCTTTCTTT
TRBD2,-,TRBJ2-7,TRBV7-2,CASREGQGFSYEQYF,TGTGCCAGCCGGGAGGGTCAGGGCTTTTCCTACGAGCAGTACTTC
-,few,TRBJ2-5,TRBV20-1,CSATRFQETQYF,TGCAGTGCTACAAGGTTTCAAGAGACCCAGTACTTC
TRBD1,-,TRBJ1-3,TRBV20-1,CSARELRTGRDSGNTIYF,TGCAGTGCTAGAGAGTTAAGGACAGGACGCGACTCTGGAAACACCATATATTTT
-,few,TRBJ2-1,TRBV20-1,CRTRDARGNEQFF,TGCAGAACGCGGGATGCCCGTGGCAATGAGCAGTTCTTC